This T cell receptor (beta chain) was captured in a study of blood T cell repertoires in COVID-19. Per germline, CDR1 LNHDA and CDR2 SQIVND (reference sequence). V lost 6 bases and J lost 0, with 12 bases in between. This CDR3 is built from 15 residues. Repertoires were generated with immunoSEQ multiplex PCR, while TCRdb's copy carries only in-frame clones and drops some. The data show roughly 100,000 clones, over 75% seen once. The rearrangement uses TRBV19 and TRBJ1-5, with D possibly TRBD1 on 6 matching bases. The TCR was taken from a man aged 50-60 years with acute or convalescent COVID-19. Material for sequencing was peripheral blood. CDR3 loop: CASSPTGDSNQPQHF. CDR3 DNA sequence: TGTGCCAGTAGCCCGACAGGAGATAGCAATCAGCCCCAGCATTTT.